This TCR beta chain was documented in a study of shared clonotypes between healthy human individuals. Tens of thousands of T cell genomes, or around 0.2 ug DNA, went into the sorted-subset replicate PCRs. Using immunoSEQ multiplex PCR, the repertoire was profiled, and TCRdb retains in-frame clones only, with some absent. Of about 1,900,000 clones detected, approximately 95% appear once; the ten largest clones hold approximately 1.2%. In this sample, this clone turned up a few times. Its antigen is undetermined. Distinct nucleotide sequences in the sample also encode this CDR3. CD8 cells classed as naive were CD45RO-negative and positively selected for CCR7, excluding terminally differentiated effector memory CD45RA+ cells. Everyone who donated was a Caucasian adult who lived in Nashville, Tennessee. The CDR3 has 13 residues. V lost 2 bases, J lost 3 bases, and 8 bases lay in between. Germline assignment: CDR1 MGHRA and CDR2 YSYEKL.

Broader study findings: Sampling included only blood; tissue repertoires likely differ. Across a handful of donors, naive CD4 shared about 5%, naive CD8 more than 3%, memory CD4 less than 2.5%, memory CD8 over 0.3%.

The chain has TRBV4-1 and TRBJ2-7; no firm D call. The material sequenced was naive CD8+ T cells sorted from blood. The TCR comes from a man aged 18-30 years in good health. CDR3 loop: CASSQRAGYEQYF. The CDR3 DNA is TGCGCCAGCAGCCAACGGGCCGGCTACGAGCAGTACTTC.